This TCR beta chain is drawn from a study of Ad26.COV2.S vaccination and SARS-CoV-2 variants. The CDR3 totals 14 residues. Germline-derived CDR1 and CDR2 are MNHEY and SVGEGT. Trimming took off 6 bases at V and 1 base at J, with 11 bases between the two ends. General study points: With respect to non-spike TCR breadth, vaccine and placebo recipients were similar. Substantial breadth was reportedly displayed by spike-specific CD8+ and CD4+ T cell responses after vaccination.

Details on this clone: Antigen specificity is unknown.

Treatment noted: about 20 received Ad26.COV2.S at low or high dose, single or two shots; about 5 received placebo; per-sample allocation not given. Collection of samples fell on day 63 after the first vaccine or placebo injection. Profiling relied on immunoSEQ multiplex PCR, and the TCRdb table lists in-frame clones only, not all of them. The profile shows about 220,000 clones, around 89% of them singletons. The material was peripheral blood, obtained in a trial of Ad26.COV2.S vaccine versus placebo. The chain joins TRBV6-2 or TRBV6-3 to TRBJ2-3; D remains unclear. The clonotype was recovered from a person aged 18-65 years who received the Ad26.COV2.S COVID-19 vaccine or a placebo. CDR3 DNA: TGTGCCAGCAGCCTCGGATTCGGCACAGATACGCAGTATTTT. This sequence encodes CASSLGFGTDTQYF.